Listed below are T cell receptor beta chains from one sample, sequenced in a study of blood T cell repertoires in COVID-19. The method was immunoSEQ multiplex PCR; TCRdb's version includes in-frame clones alone and lacks a portion of them. The sample consists of some 190,000 clones, 82% of them appearing once. The sequencing sample was made of peripheral blood. The receptors shown here come from a woman aged 60-70 years with COVID-19, enrolled during active disease. Both conserved end residues are part of each CDR3. D genes are given only for firm matches. Size values are once, few and many counts, or a class for expanded clones, and some rows have none.

J gene	D gene	clone size	V gene	CDR3 protein	CDR3 DNA
TRBJ1-2	TRBD1	.	TRBV28	CASDRTGANYGYTF	TGTGCCAGCGACCGGACAGGAGCTAACTATGGCTACACCTTC
TRBJ1-1	.	.	TRBV2	CASRAGLNTEAFF	TGTGCCAGCAGGGCGGGATTGAACACTGAAGCTTTCTTT
TRBJ2-1	.	.	TRBV15	CATSRDSSSPGYNEQFF	TGTGCCACCAGCAGAGATTCGTCTAGTCCTGGCTACAATGAGCAGTTCTTC
TRBJ2-7	.	.	TRBV29-1	CSVGDRSREQYF	TGCAGCGTTGGTGACAGATCGCGGGAGCAGTACTTC
TRBJ2-1	TRBD1	.	TRBV5-1	CASSLGQGRSVEQFF	TGCGCCAGCAGCCTCGGACAGGGCCGAAGCGTTGAGCAGTTCTTC
TRBJ2-3	TRBD2	.	TRBV5-5	CASSLVLAGGPSDTQYF	TGTGCCAGCAGCTTGGTACTAGCGGGGGGGCCGTCCGATACGCAGTATTTT
TRBJ2-5	.	.	TRBV9	CASSQMGGALQETQYF	TGTGCCAGCAGCCAGATGGGGGGGGCGCTCCAAGAGACCCAGTACTTC
TRBJ1-4	TRBD1	.	TRBV5-1	CASSLDPGQTTNEKLFF	TGCGCCAGCAGCTTAGATCCGGGACAGACAACTAATGAAAAACTGTTTTTT
TRBJ1-2	TRBD1	.	TRBV6-1	CASSEGTGVYLNYGYTF	TGTGCCAGCAGTGAAGGGACAGGGGTTTACCTTAACTATGGCTACACCTTC
TRBJ1-1	.	few	TRBV7-8	CASRLRVGNTEAFF	TGTGCCAGCAGACTTAGAGTTGGGAACACTGAAGCTTTCTTT
TRBJ1-1	.	few	TRBV6-5	CASSRRVADTEAFF	TGTGCCAGCAGTCGCAGGGTAGCGGACACTGAAGCTTTCTTT
TRBJ1-1	.	.	TRBV5-1	CASSSTNSNTEAFF	TGCGCCAGCAGCTCGACTAACTCGAACACTGAAGCTTTCTTT
TRBJ1-2	.	.	TRBV25-1	CASSGPGSGYTF	TGTGCCAGCAGTGGGCCAGGGTCTGGCTACACCTTC
TRBJ1-4	TRBD1	.	TRBV24-1	CATSDQGVEEKLFF	TGTGCCACCAGTGACCAGGGGGTGGAGGAAAAACTGTTTTTT
TRBJ2-6	.	.	TRBV5-1	CASSLVQSGANVLTF	TGCGCCAGCAGCTTGGTTCAGTCTGGGGCCAACGTCCTGACTTTC
TRBJ1-1	TRBD1	.	TRBV28	CASRYGQAYTEAFF	TGTGCCAGCAGGTACGGACAGGCTTACACTGAAGCTTTCTTT
TRBJ1-1	.	once	TRBV5-6	CASSLTGSNTEAFF	TGTGCCAGCAGCTTGACAGGTTCGAACACTGAAGCTTTCTTT
TRBJ1-5	.	.	TRBV5-8	CASSPFYSFSNQPQHF	TGTGCCAGCAGCCCGTTCTATTCCTTTAGCAATCAGCCCCAGCATTTT
TRBJ2-3	TRBD1	few	TRBV4-1	CASSQDRGTTGGRFDTQYF	TGCGCCAGCAGCCAAGATCGCGGGACCACAGGGGGCAGGTTCGATACGCAGTATTTT
TRBJ1-2	TRBD1	.	TRBV3-1/TRBV3-2	CASSQTWTGDGYTF	TGTGCCAGCAGCCAAACATGGACAGGGGATGGCTACACCTTC